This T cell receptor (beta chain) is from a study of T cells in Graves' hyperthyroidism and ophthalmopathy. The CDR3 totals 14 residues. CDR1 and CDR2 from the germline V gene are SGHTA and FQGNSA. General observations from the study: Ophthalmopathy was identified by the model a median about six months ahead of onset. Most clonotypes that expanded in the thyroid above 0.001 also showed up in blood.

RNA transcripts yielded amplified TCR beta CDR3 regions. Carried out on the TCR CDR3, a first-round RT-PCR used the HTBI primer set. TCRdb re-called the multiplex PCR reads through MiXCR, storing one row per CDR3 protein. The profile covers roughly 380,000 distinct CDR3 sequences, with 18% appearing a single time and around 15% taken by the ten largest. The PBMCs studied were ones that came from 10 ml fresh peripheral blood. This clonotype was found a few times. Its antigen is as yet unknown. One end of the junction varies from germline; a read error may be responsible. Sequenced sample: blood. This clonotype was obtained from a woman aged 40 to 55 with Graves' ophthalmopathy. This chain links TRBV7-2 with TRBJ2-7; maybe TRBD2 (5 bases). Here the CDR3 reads CASSLEGSAYEQSF. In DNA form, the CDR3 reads TGTGCCAGCAGCCTCGAGGGCAGCGCCTACGAGCAGTCCTTC.